Each of the 17 T cell receptor beta chains below was sequenced from the same sample in a study of blood T cell repertoires in COVID-19 (TCRdb year 2020). The library was built by means of the immunoSEQ multiplex PCR assay. TCRdb holds this immuneACCESS table with in-frame rearrangements only. Some clones are missing; in checked studies, unresolved V genes explain under half, and the rest has no known cause. For this sample there are over 450,000 clones; around nine tenths appear just once. The top ten clones comprise about 8.2% of the sample. Sequencing input: peripheral blood. The receptors were gathered from a woman aged 50 to 65 with COVID-19, enrolled during active disease.

This clone was seen once. This sample also contains other DNA sequences that code for the same CDR3. The chain is built from TRBV7-9 and TRBJ1-2; D possibly corresponds to TRBD1 (5 bases). V lost 5 bases, J lost 4 bases, and 8 bases lay in between. This CDR3 spans 12 amino acids. Germline CDR1 reads SEHNR; CDR2 reads FQNEAQ (reference sequence). CDR3 in amino acids: CASSLDSYGYTF. The CDR3 DNA reads as TGTGCCAGCAGCCTTGACAGCTATGGCTACACCTTC.

The V gene is TRBV11-2, the J gene TRBJ2-1, with a weak D call TRBD2 (6 bases). The CDR3 is 14 amino acids. Germline V lookup: CDR1 SGHAT, CDR2 FQNNGV. Trimming pared 1 base from V and 7 bases from J, leaving 11 bases between. CDR3 nucleotides: TGTGCCAGCAGCTTAGGGAGGGGTGGGAATGAGCAGTTCTTC. Translating gives CASSLGRGGNEQFF.

The rearrangement joins TRBV19 to TRBJ1-1, with unresolved D. The CDR3 is 14 amino acids. Germline assignment: CDR1 LNHDA and CDR2 SQIVND (reference sequence). V lost 7 bases and J 5 bases, leaving 17 bases between the germline ends. For the CDR3, the DNA is TGTGCCAGTATCCGATCTCTGGCGGGGACTGAAGCTTTCTTT. This gives the protein CASIRSLAGTEAFF.

The chain combines TRBV7-2 with TRBJ2-5; D is uncertain. V was trimmed by 5 bases and J by 1 base, leaving 5 bases between them. Per germline, CDR1 SGHTA and CDR2 FQGNSA. The CDR3 sequence is 12 residues long. CDR3 in amino acids: CASSPGQETQYF. CDR3 DNA: TGTGCCAGCAGCCCCGGCCAAGAGACCCAGTACTTC. The variable domain in full, completed from reference TRBV7-2 and TRBJ2-5, reads GAGVSQSPSNKVTEKGKDVELRCDPISGHTALYWYRQSLGQGLEFLIYFQGNSAPDKSGLPSDRFSAERTGGSVSTLTIQRTQQEDSAVYLCASSPGQETQYFGPGTRLLVL.

The V and J genes are TRBV18 and TRBJ1-1; 8 bases fit TRBD1. The junction had 11 bases not matched to a gene; V was cut back by 3 bases and J by 11 bases. The V gene's germline CDR1 is KGHSH and CDR2 LQKENI. The CDR3 has 14 residues. DNA for the CDR3: TGTGCCAGCTCACCGGGACAGGAGTCACCCGTGGCTTTCTTT. Translated, it gives CASSPGQESPVAFF.

This clone appeared a few times. The V call is TRBV7-6, the J call TRBJ1-5; 7 bases agree with TRBD1. V lost 2 bases, J lost 7 bases, and 5 bases stayed unmatched. The CDR3 runs 14 residues. Germline V gene sequence: CDR1 SGHVS, CDR2 FNYEAQ. The CDR3 DNA is TGTGCCAGCAGCTTAACTCAGGGGGAACAGCCCCAGCATTTT. Translated, it gives CASSLTQGEQPQHF. Complete variable domain (other parts from reference TRBV7-6 and TRBJ1-5): GAGVSQSPRYKVTKRGQDVALRCDPISGHVSLYWYRQALGQGPEFLTYFNYEAQQDKSGLPNDRFSAERPEGSISTLTIQRTEQRDSAMYRCASSLTQGEQPQHFGDGTRLSIL.

The chain carries TRBV30 and TRBJ1-4; D is undetermined. This CDR3 has 13 residues. Germline loops: CDR1 GTSNPN, CDR2 SVGIG (reference sequence). The V end was cut by 5 bases, the J end by 12 bases, with 19 bases between. In DNA, the CDR3 is TGTGCCTGGCTTCGCGGCCGAACTAACGAACTGTTTTTT. This encodes CAWLRGRTNELFF.

The chain uses TRBV5-4 and TRBJ2-5; D possibly corresponds to TRBD2 (5 bases). CDR1 and CDR2 from the germline V gene are SGHNT and YYREEE (reference sequence). The V end lost 0 bases, the J end lost 4 bases, and 13 bases lay between the germline ends. CDR3 size: 15 residues. The CDR3 sequence: CASSLGGDPRETQYF. The CDR3, as DNA: TGTGCCAGCAGCTTGGGGGGAGACCCTAGAGAGACCCAGTACTTC.

This chain links TRBV6-5 with TRBJ2-7; D is perhaps TRBD2 (6 bases). Germline-derived CDR1 and CDR2 are MNHEY and SVGAGI. The CDR3 extends over 15 amino acids. V lost 5 bases, J lost 0 bases, and 14 bases lay in between. The CDR3 reads CASSQQAGLSYEQYF. DNA for the CDR3: TGTGCCAGCAGTCAACAAGCGGGCCTCTCCTACGAGCAGTACTTC.

The rearrangement joins TRBV30 to TRBJ1-2, with a weak D call TRBD1 (6 bases). The CDR3 loop spans 12 amino acids. Germline assignment: CDR1 GTSNPN and CDR2 SVGIG (reference sequence). Trimming took 4 bases from V and 2 from J, leaving 8 bases between them. The CDR3 DNA sequence: TGTGCCTGGACTGGACAGAACTATGGCTACACCTTC. The encoded protein is CAWTGQNYGYTF.

The chain has TRBV27 and TRBJ2-5, with D unresolved. This CDR3 region has 15 residues. Germline CDR1 reads MNHEY; CDR2 reads SMNVEV (reference sequence). The V end was cut by 6 bases, the J end by 2 bases, with 16 bases between. The CDR3 protein is CASSDLTTRQETQYF. In nucleotides, the CDR3 is TGTGCCAGCAGCGACCTCACAACCAGGCAAGAGACCCAGTACTTC.

The chain links TRBV7-8 to TRBJ1-2, with 7 bases lining up with TRBD1. The CDR3 has 15 amino acids. V shed 5 bases, J shed 2 bases, and the junction held 8 bases outside the gene matches. CDR1 is SGHVS and CDR2 is FQNEAQ in the germline V gene. CDR3 DNA sequence: TGTGCCAGCAGCCCGTTGGGACAGACCAACTATGGCTACACCTTC. It specifies CASSPLGQTNYGYTF.

The gene calls are TRBV5-1 and TRBJ1-4; tentative D call: TRBD1 (6 bases). The ends were cut back, 5 bases at V and 7 bases at J, with 6 bases in the middle. The CDR3 covers 11 residues. In germline, CDR1 is SGHRS, CDR2 YFSETQ. DNA of the CDR3: TGCGCCAGCAGACAGGGTGAAAAACTGTTTTTT. Translated, it gives CASRQGEKLFF. Full variable domain (rest looked up from reference TRBV5-1 and TRBJ1-4): KAGVTQTPRYLIKTRGQQVTLSCSPISGHRSVSWYQQTPGQGLQFLFEYFSETQRNKGNFPGRFSGRQFSNSRSEMNVSTLELGDSALYLCASRQGEKLFFGSGTQLSVL.

This sequence joins TRBV2 and TRBJ2-7, with D perhaps TRBD1 (6 bases). Germline lookup yields CDR1 SNHLY and CDR2 FYNNEI. The CDR3 is 14 amino acids. Trimming removed 4 bases at V and 4 bases at J, with 14 bases between. CDR3 in amino acids: CASSVGTFSYEQYF. The CDR3 nucleotides read TGTGCCAGCAGTGTCGGGACATTCTCATACGAGCAGTACTTC.

J is TRBJ2-1 and V is TRBV11-2; possible D gene TRBD1, 6 bases. This CDR3 is built from 14 residues. Germline V gene data show CDR1 as SGHAT and CDR2 as FQNNGV. Trimming cost V 4 bases and J 9 bases, with 16 bases left between them. The CDR3 protein is CASSYLPVGAEQFF. The DNA of the CDR3 is TGTGCCAGCAGCTACCTCCCCGTGGGGGCTGAGCAGTTCTTC.

The chain couples TRBV7-6 to TRBJ2-1; the D gene is possibly TRBD1 (6 bases). Trimming shortened V by 4 bases and J by 4 bases, and 8 bases separated the two germline ends. Germline lookup yields CDR1 SGHVS and CDR2 FNYEAQ. The CDR3 loop spans 13 amino acids. The CDR3 here is CASSSGTYNEQFF. The CDR3 DNA sequence: TGTGCCAGCAGCTCCGGGACATACAATGAGCAGTTCTTC.

The chain is built from TRBV5-6 and TRBJ1-1; D not resolved. The germline CDR1 and CDR2 sequences are SGHDT and YYEEEE. The CDR3 is made up of 12 amino acids. Trimming stripped 5 bases from V and 4 bases from J, with 9 bases between. CDR3 in amino acids: CASSREGTEAFF. CDR3 DNA: TGTGCCAGCAGTCGGGAGGGCACTGAAGCTTTCTTT.